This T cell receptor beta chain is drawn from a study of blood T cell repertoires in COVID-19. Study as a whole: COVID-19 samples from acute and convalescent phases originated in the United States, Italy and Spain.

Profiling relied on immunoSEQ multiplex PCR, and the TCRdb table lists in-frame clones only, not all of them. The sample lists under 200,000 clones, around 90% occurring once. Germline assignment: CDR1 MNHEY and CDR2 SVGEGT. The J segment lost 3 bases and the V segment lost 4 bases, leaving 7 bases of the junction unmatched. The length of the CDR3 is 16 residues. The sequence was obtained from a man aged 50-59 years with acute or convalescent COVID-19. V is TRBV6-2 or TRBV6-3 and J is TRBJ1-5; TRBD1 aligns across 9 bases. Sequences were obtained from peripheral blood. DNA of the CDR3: TGTGCCAGCAGTTCCTCCGGGACAGGGTACAATCAGCCCCAGCATTTT. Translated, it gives CASSSSGTGYNQPQHF.